Listed here are 3 T cell receptor beta chains from one sample, sequenced in a study of blood T cell repertoires in COVID-19. Some clones are missing from TCRdb's copy, which holds only in-frame ones; the method was immunoSEQ multiplex PCR. The data hold about 200,000 clones, with 70% to 90% observed a single time. Sequencing used PBMCs or T cells enriched from blood (not recorded which). Every receptor here comes from a woman between 18 and 29 years old who had recovered from COVID-19.

The chain is built from TRBV7-9 and TRBJ2-7; possibly TRBD1 for D (6 bases). Germline lookup yields CDR1 SEHNR and CDR2 FQNEAQ (reference sequence). The CDR3 has 14 amino acids. Trimming took off 2 bases at V and 2 bases at J, with 10 bases between the two ends. The chain's CDR3 is CASSLTGSTYEQYF. In nucleotides, the CDR3 is TGTGCCAGCAGCTTAACAGGGAGCACCTACGAGCAGTACTTC. Together with reference TRBV7-9 and TRBJ2-7, the CDR3 gives the full variable domain: DTGVSQNPRHKITKRGQNVTFRCDPISEHNRLYWYRQTLGQGPEFLTYFQNEAQLEKSRLLSDRFSAERPKGSFSTLEIQRTEQGDSAMYLCASSLTGSTYEQYFGPGTRLTVT.

The rearrangement links TRBV9 to TRBJ1-6; the match to TRBD1 covers 8 bases. V lost 0 bases to trimming and J lost 9 bases; unmatched junction nucleotides: 2. Germline V lookup: CDR1 SGDLS, CDR2 YYNGEE. This CDR3 region has 14 residues. CDR3 nucleotide sequence: TGTGCCAGCAGCGTAGCACAGGGGGTTTCACCCCTCCACTTT. Translation: CASSVAQGVSPLHF.

The chain combines TRBV19 with TRBJ2-2; 9 bases are shared with TRBD1. The CDR3 extends over 15 amino acids. CDR1 is LNHDA and CDR2 is SQIVND in the germline V gene (reference sequence). With V trimmed by 1 base and J by 4 bases, 1 base remained unmatched. The CDR3 DNA follows: TGTGCCAGTAGTATAGTGGGACAGGGCACCGGGGAGCTGTTTTTT. This sequence encodes CASSIVGQGTGELFF.